This T cell receptor (beta chain) was found in a study of shared clonotypes between healthy human individuals. The study, taken as a whole, reports: Generally, naive subsets came out with larger estimated richness than memory subsets. There were few donors, and this limited the genetic and exposure-history diversity represented. Incompleteness in sorted-subset sequencing, despite large depth, was shown by rarefaction.

Using immunoSEQ multiplex PCR, the repertoire was profiled, and TCRdb retains in-frame clones only, with some absent. Of fewer than 3 million clones listed, 85% to 95% are singletons. CDR3 size: 16 residues. In germline, CDR1 is KGHSH, CDR2 LQKENI. The ends lost 3 bases at V and 2 bases at J; junction bases unmatched: 7. Comment on this clone: Antigen: not known.

The source is a man aged 18-30 years in good health. Some clones in this sample may be carry-over from other donors' samples. The sequencing input was naive CD4+ T cells from PBMCs. Described subset: CD45RA+ positively selected. V is TRBV18 and J is TRBJ2-3; 8 nucleotides match TRBD2. The CDR3 bases are TGTGCCAGCTCACCCGCCACTAGCGGCTACACAGATACGCAGTATTTT. It is translated as CASSPATSGYTDTQYF. The full variable domain, its missing parts supplied by reference TRBV18 and TRBJ2-3, is NAGVMQNPRHLVRRRGQEARLRCSPMKGHSHVYWYRQLPEEGLKFMVYLQKENIIDESGMPKERFSAEFPKEGPSILRIQQVVRGDSAAYFCASSPATSGYTDTQYFGPGTRLTVL.